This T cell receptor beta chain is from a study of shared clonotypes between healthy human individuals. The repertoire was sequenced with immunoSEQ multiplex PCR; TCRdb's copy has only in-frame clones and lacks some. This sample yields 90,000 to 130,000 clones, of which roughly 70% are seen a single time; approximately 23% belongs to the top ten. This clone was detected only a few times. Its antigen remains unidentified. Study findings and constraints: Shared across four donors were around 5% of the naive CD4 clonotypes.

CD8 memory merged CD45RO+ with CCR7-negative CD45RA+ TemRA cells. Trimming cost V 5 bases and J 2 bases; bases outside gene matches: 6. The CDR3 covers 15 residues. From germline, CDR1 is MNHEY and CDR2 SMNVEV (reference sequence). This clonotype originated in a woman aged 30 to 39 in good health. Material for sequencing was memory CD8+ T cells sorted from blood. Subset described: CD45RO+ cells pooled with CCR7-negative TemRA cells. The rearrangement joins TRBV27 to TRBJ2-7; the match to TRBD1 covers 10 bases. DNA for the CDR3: TGTGCCAGCAGTCCGGGACAGGGGCTGACCTACGAGCAGTACTTC. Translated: CASSPGQGLTYEQYF.